What follows is one T cell receptor (beta chain) and its context. Its antigen is not known. Some clones are missing from TCRdb's copy, which holds only in-frame ones; the method was immunoSEQ multiplex PCR. The repertoire has some 95,000 clones, about 89% of them found once; the top ten carry about 3.9%. The data were obtained in a study of T cell responses to AZD1222 COVID-19 vaccine. Across the study: The study pooled second doses at about 4 or about 12 weeks.

Germline V gene data show CDR1 as LGHNA and CDR2 as YSLEER. The CDR3 runs to 19 residues. Trimming took 1 base from V and 7 from J; bases not matched to a gene: 16. Findings and limits, study-wide: Only after the peak T cell response were repertoires sampled. Researchers report vaccine-associated CD4 TCRs spanning spike, with dominance at 160-218 and 743-854. Unmutated variant regions are reportedly the target of nearly half of TCRs that are spike-specific.

The rearrangement uses TRBV4-3 and TRBJ2-1, with 10 bases fitting TRBD2. The starting material was peripheral blood, obtained on day 0 of AZD1222 vaccination. The receptor's source is an adult in good health. The CDR3 region has the DNA TGCGCCAGCAGCCAAGCGCCCCCAGAAAGCGGGGGGGCCACAAATGAGCAGTTCTTC. It translates to CASSQAPPESGGATNEQFF.